Many counts were recorded for the clone carrying this TCR beta chain. No antigen is known for it. Via MiXCR, TCRdb re-called the RACE reads, giving one row per CDR3 protein. The data show just over 350,000 distinct CDR3 sequences, around 6% seen once. Germline CDR1 and CDR2: SGHNT and YENEEA. This CDR3 region has 16 residues. Trimming pared 1 base from V and 3 bases from J, leaving 13 bases between. The data are from a study of human T cells and chemical hapten exposure. Study information: A 2 cm by 2 cm inner upper arm patch received 2% DPC for sensitization. Study-level findings and limits: Counts of expanded TCRs (at PT1) showed a positive correlation with patch test score. The number of TCRs above 1 in 1000 frequency did not change after DPC sensitization.

Time point denoted: patch test 2, 6 weeks after DPC sensitization. Treatment in this sample: therapeutic diphenylcyclopropenone sensitization with weekly scalp DPC. The specimen comprised whole blood, sampled in connection with sensitization to the hapten diphenylcyclopropenone (DPC). This clonotype was obtained from a woman under 30 with alopecia areata. Some clones in this sample may be carry-over from other donors' samples. The V call is TRBV11-3, the J call TRBJ2-4, with D perhaps TRBD2 (6 bases). In DNA form, the CDR3 reads TGTGCCAGCAGCTTAGGTGCGGGGTTTGGCAAAAACATTCAGTACTTC. Amino acids: CASSLGAGFGKNIQYF.